This T cell receptor (beta chain) was recovered during a study of T cell responses to AZD1222 COVID-19 vaccine. Germline V lookup: CDR1 MNHEY, CDR2 SMNVEV (reference sequence). Trimming shortened V by 3 bases and J by 7 bases, and 16 bases separated the two germline ends. The length of the CDR3 is 16 residues. Second-dose schedules of about 4 or about 12 weeks were combined. Sequenced by immunoSEQ multiplex PCR; TCRdb stores in-frame clones only, minus some. Of 90,000 to 120,000 clones in the sample, just over 90% were seen once. The specimen comprised peripheral blood, sampled 28 days after the second AZD1222 dose. This receptor was obtained from an adult who received the AZD1222 COVID-19 vaccine. The J gene is TRBJ1-6, the V gene TRBV27, with D unresolved. Here the CDR3 reads CASSLAFLGSNSPLHF. Here the CDR3 DNA reads TGTGCCAGCAGTTTGGCGTTCTTGGGGTCAAATTCACCCCTCCACTTT.